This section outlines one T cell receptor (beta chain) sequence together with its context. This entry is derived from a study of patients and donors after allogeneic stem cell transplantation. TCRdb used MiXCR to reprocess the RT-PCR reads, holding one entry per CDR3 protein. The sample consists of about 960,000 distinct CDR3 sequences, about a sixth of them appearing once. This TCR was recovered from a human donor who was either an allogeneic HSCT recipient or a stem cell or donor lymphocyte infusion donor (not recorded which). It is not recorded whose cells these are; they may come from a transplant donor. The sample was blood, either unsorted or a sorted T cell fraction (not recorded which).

The CDR3 spells CSGPTLGTEAFF. For the CDR3, the DNA is TGCAGTGGACCAACCCTTGGTACTGAAGCTTTCTTT. This chain uses TRBV20-1 with TRBJ1-1, with D unclear. CDR1 is DFQATT and CDR2 is SNEGSKA in the germline V gene (reference sequence). V gave up 7 bases and J gave up 5 bases, with 14 bases separating them. This CDR3 spans 12 amino acids.